These 32 T cell receptor beta chains were sequenced from one sample in a study of cytomegalovirus exposure and HLA in healthy donors. Primers included in the PCR were 60 Vbeta and 13 Jbeta primers. Using immunoSEQ multiplex PCR, the repertoire was profiled, and TCRdb retains in-frame clones only, with some absent. The sample has about 130,000 clones; about 74% are singletons. The sample taken for sequencing was PBMCs. These receptors were obtained from a man aged 18 to 29 in good health and CMV-seropositive.

This clone was detected only a few times. V gene TRBV29-1 combines with J gene TRBJ1-2, with D maybe TRBD1 (6 bases). This CDR3 is 14 amino acids long. Germline CDR1 is SQVTM and CDR2 is ANQGSEA. Trimming stripped 7 bases from V and 3 bases from J, with 18 bases between. The CDR3, as DNA: TGCAGCGCTGGGACACCCGGTGGGGACTATGGCTACACCTTC. The encoded protein is CSAGTPGGDYGYTF.

The gene calls are TRBV6-1 and TRBJ2-1, with D possibly matching TRBD1 (6 bases). Trimming cost V 2 bases and J 10 bases, with 18 bases left between them. The CDR3 is 15 residues long. CDR1 MNHNS and CDR2 SASEGT come from the germline V gene. CDR3 sequence: CASSEFLGAGVEQFF. The CDR3 DNA follows: TGTGCCAGCAGTGAATTTTTGGGGGCAGGGGTCGAGCAGTTCTTC.

The chain combines TRBV4-3 with TRBJ2-1; 7 positions match TRBD1. Germline trimming cut 2 bases from V and 0 bases from J; bases unmatched to any gene: 7. The CDR3 has 17 residues. The germline V gene encodes CDR1 LGHNA and CDR2 YSLEER. Written as DNA, the CDR3 is TGCGCCAGCAGCCAATCCTTGGGACAGTACTCCTACAATGAGCAGTTCTTC. Translated, it gives CASSQSLGQYSYNEQFF.

The chain joins TRBV7-3 to TRBJ2-3, with TRBD2 as a possible D gene (6 bases). The germline V gene encodes CDR1 SGHTA and CDR2 FQGTGA. V was clipped by 1 base and J by 2 bases, with 16 bases between them. The CDR3 spans 17 residues. The CDR3 protein is CASSLRGPGVITDTQYF. Written as DNA, the CDR3 is TGTGCCAGCAGCTTAAGGGGCCCGGGAGTCATCACAGATACGCAGTATTTT. Full variable domain (rest looked up from reference TRBV7-3 and TRBJ2-3): GAGVSQTPSNKVTEKGKYVELRCDPISGHTALYWYRQSLGQGPEFLIYFQGTGAADDSGLPNDRFFAVRPEGSVSTLKIQRTERGDSAVYLCASSLRGPGVITDTQYFGPGTRLTVL.

This clone was seen only a few times. The rearrangement links TRBV7-9 to TRBJ1-1; D might be TRBD1 (6 bases). In germline, CDR1 is SEHNR, CDR2 FQNEAQ (reference sequence). This CDR3 spans 14 amino acids. Trimming removed 4 bases from V and 7 bases from J, with 16 bases in between. CDR3 nucleotide sequence: TGTGCCAGCAGCTCGCCGTCCTTAGGGGGTGAAGCTTTCTTT. Translated: CASSSPSLGGEAFF.

In DNA, the CDR3 is TGCGCCAGCAGCCATTTCGGCGGGAGCGCAGATACGCAGTATTTT. Translated, it gives CASSHFGGSADTQYF. The chain has TRBV4-3 and TRBJ2-3; 7 positions agree with TRBD2. After removal of 3 bases from V and 4 bases from J, the junction contained 7 bases not matched to a gene. CDR3 length equals 15 residues. The germline V gene has CDR1 LGHNA and CDR2 YSLEER.

The CDR3 DNA sequence: TGTGCCAGCAGCCCACAGGTATCTGAAGCTTTCTTT. Protein product: CASSPQVSEAFF. The chain combines TRBV5-5 with TRBJ1-1; a weak D match, TRBD1 (5 bases). Germline values: CDR1 SGHKS, CDR2 YYEKEE (reference sequence). The CDR3 extends over 12 amino acids. Trimming cost V 4 bases and J 6 bases, with 10 bases left between them.

V usage is TRBV5-4 and J usage is TRBJ2-5, with D possibly matching TRBD1 (8 bases). The CDR3 loop spans 14 amino acids. V was shortened by 4 bases and J by 5 bases, with 15 bases between the two germline ends. The germline CDR1 and CDR2 sequences are SGHNT and YYREEE (reference sequence). The CDR3 is CASSPGQGGETQYF. Here the CDR3 DNA reads TGTGCCAGCAGCCCCGGACAGGGAGGGGAGACCCAGTACTTC.

This clone appeared a few times. The V gene is TRBV29-1, the J gene TRBJ1-2; D is possibly TRBD1 (6 bases). Between the trimmed V and J ends, which lost 4 bases and 0 bases, there was a span of 12 bases. Germline V gives CDR1 SQVTM, CDR2 ANQGSEA. The CDR3 contains 14 residues. In nucleotides, the CDR3 is TGCAGCGTTGGTGGACAGCCTCCTAACTATGGCTACACCTTC. Residues: CSVGGQPPNYGYTF.

The rearrangement joins TRBV5-1 to TRBJ2-1; D remains ambiguous. Trimming left V 4 bases short and J 4 bases short, with 15 bases between. In germline, CDR1 is SGHRS, CDR2 YFSETQ. The CDR3 sequence is 15 residues long. Written as DNA, the CDR3 is TGCGCCAGCAGCCCTACTACGACCCTTTACAATGAGCAGTTCTTC. Protein: CASSPTTTLYNEQFF.

The V gene is TRBV11-2, the J gene TRBJ2-3; no reliable D call. CDR1 and CDR2 (germline): SGHAT, FQNNGV. V lost 2 bases, J lost 0 bases, and 6 bases lay in between. CDR3 size: 14 residues. The CDR3 here is CASSLSKSTDTQYF. The CDR3 nucleotides read TGTGCCAGCAGCTTATCTAAAAGCACAGATACGCAGTATTTT.

The gene calls are TRBV9 and TRBJ2-5, with 7 nucleotides matching TRBD2. The length of the CDR3 is 16 residues. Germline V gives CDR1 SGDLS, CDR2 YYNGEE. The V and J ends lost 4 bases and 2 bases, in that order; junction bases with no gene match: 11. CDR3 nucleotide sequence: TGTGCCAGCAGCAACGGGGGAGCGGGGCTACAAGAGACCCAGTACTTC. Translation: CASSNGGAGLQETQYF.

The chain is built from TRBV28 and TRBJ1-2, with a weak D call TRBD1 (6 bases). Trimming took 3 bases from V and 1 from J, leaving 9 bases between them. The CDR3 sequence is 14 residues long. CDR1 and CDR2 from the germline V gene are MDHEN and SYDVKM. CDR3 region: CASSFSGVNYGYTF. The CDR3 DNA reads TGTGCCAGCAGTTTTTCAGGGGTTAACTATGGCTACACCTTC.

The chain combines TRBV28 with TRBJ1-2; D is unresolved. CDR3 length equals 13 residues. Germline CDR1 reads MDHEN; CDR2 reads SYDVKM. Trimming shortened V by 5 bases and J by 5 bases, and 12 bases separated the two germline ends. CDR3 amino acids: CASSPPSQYGYTF. CDR3 nucleotide sequence: TGTGCCAGCAGTCCCCCCTCACAGTATGGCTACACCTTC.

The table lists this clone with a few counts. This sequence joins TRBV29-1 and TRBJ2-3, with 9 bases fitting TRBD2. The CDR3 extends over 14 amino acids. Looked up from germline, CDR1 is SQVTM and CDR2 is ANQGSEA. V trimming: 5 bases; J trimming: 6 bases; junction bases outside the gene matches: 9. CDR3 region: CSVKAGGVIDTQYF. In nucleotides, the CDR3 is TGCAGCGTTAAAGCGGGAGGTGTGATTGATACGCAGTATTTT.

This clone was found once. This sequence joins TRBV5-1 and TRBJ2-5; D ambiguous. The V and J ends lost 0 bases and 1 base respectively, with 7 bases between them. The CDR3 has 14 amino acids. Germline V gene sequence: CDR1 SGHRS, CDR2 YFSETQ. The CDR3: CASSLGGFQETQYF. DNA for the CDR3: TGCGCCAGCAGCTTGGGCGGCTTCCAAGAGACCCAGTACTTC.

This sequence joins TRBV11-2 and TRBJ2-7; 11 bases are shared with TRBD1. With V trimmed by 5 bases and J by 4 bases, 10 bases remained unmatched. CDR3 length: 16 residues. CDR1 is SGHAT, CDR2 FQNNGV, per germline. The CDR3 bases are TGTGCCAGCAGCCCAGGGATCGGACAGGGGGCTTACGAGCAGTACTTC. Translating gives CASSPGIGQGAYEQYF.

V is TRBV30 and J is TRBJ1-3; 7 bases align to TRBD1. V shed 4 bases, J shed 2 bases, and the junction held 11 bases outside the gene matches. CDR3 length: 16 residues. CDR1 GTSNPN and CDR2 SVGIG come from the germline V gene (reference sequence). The CDR3 DNA is TGTGCCTGGACCCCATATGTGGACAGGACTGGAAACACCATATATTTT. It specifies CAWTPYVDRTGNTIYF.

The chain couples TRBV6-5 to TRBJ1-1, with TRBD1 matching over 7 bases. V lost 0 bases and J lost 10; bases outside the gene matches: 8. The germline V gene has CDR1 MNHEY and CDR2 SVGAGI. The CDR3 totals 14 residues. The CDR3 DNA sequence: TGTGCCAGCAGTTACTCTACAGGGGTCCATGGAGCTTTCTTT. Translated, it gives CASSYSTGVHGAFF.

The V call is TRBV7-9, the J call TRBJ2-7; D uncertain. The germline V gene encodes CDR1 SEHNR and CDR2 FQNEAQ (reference sequence). The CDR3 runs 14 residues. The germline V and J ends were trimmed by 0 bases and 5 bases, with 11 bases remaining between them. In DNA, the CDR3 is TGTGCCAGCAGCTTAGCGTCTCTTACGGACGAGCAGTACTTC. Translated, it gives CASSLASLTDEQYF. Full variable domain (remainder filled in from reference TRBV7-9 and TRBJ2-7): DTGVSQNPRHKITKRGQNVTFRCDPISEHNRLYWYRQTLGQGPEFLTYFQNEAQLEKSRLLSDRFSAERPKGSFSTLEIQRTEQGDSAMYLCASSLASLTDEQYFGPGTRLTVT.

The V gene is TRBV5-1, the J gene TRBJ2-1; TRBD2 might be the D (5 bases). Trimming left V 2 bases short and J 9 bases short, with 18 bases between. Germline assignment: CDR1 SGHRS and CDR2 YFSETQ. CDR3 length: 15 residues. CDR3: CASSFGGLDIREQFF. The CDR3 DNA reads TGCGCCAGCAGCTTTGGCGGGCTTGATATCCGTGAGCAGTTCTTC.

The chain combines TRBV6-5 with TRBJ2-3; D is perhaps TRBD2 (8 bases). The CDR3 totals 15 residues. Trimming removed 4 bases from V and 8 bases from J, with 19 bases in between. Germline V lookup: CDR1 MNHEY, CDR2 SVGAGI. The CDR3 DNA sequence: TGTGCCAGCAGTTCGCCTACAGGGGCGGGGGGTACGCAGTATTTT. It is translated as CASSSPTGAGGTQYF.

This clone showed up just a few times. The chain couples TRBV4-2 to TRBJ1-1; D is uncertain. Per germline, CDR1 LGHNA and CDR2 YNFKEQ. Trimming removed 4 bases at V and 0 bases at J, with 12 bases between. CDR3 length equals 15 residues. DNA for the CDR3: TGTGCCAGCAGCCTTAGAGGGTTGATGAACACTGAAGCTTTCTTT. Its protein is CASSLRGLMNTEAFF.

V is TRBV2 and J is TRBJ2-5; the match to TRBD1 covers 8 bases. V lost 3 bases, J lost 5 bases, and 23 bases stayed unmatched. The CDR3 covers 20 residues. Germline lookup yields CDR1 SNHLY and CDR2 FYNNEI. CDR3 nucleotide sequence: TGTGCCAGCAGTGACAGGGGGCGCGGGCGATCTTCGGATCGAGGGGAGACCCAGTACTTC. It translates to CASSDRGRGRSSDRGETQYF.

The V call is TRBV6-1, the J call TRBJ1-1, with D possibly matching TRBD1 (5 bases). Trimming cost V 5 bases and J 4 bases, with 14 bases left between them. Looked up from germline, CDR1 is MNHNS and CDR2 is SASEGT. CDR3 length equals 14 residues. As DNA, the CDR3 is TGTGCCAGCAGTCCGAAGACAGCTATCACTGAAGCTTTCTTT. It is translated as CASSPKTAITEAFF.

This clone has only a few counts. This sequence joins TRBV4-2 and TRBJ1-3; 8 nucleotides match TRBD1. The CDR3 loop spans 16 amino acids. The J segment lost 0 bases and the V segment lost 5 bases, leaving 6 bases of the junction unmatched. Germline assignment: CDR1 LGHNA and CDR2 YNFKEQ. CDR3: CASSFGTGPSGNTIYF. DNA for the CDR3: TGTGCCAGCAGCTTCGGGACAGGCCCCTCTGGAAACACCATATATTTT.

This clone has a single count. The chain carries TRBV27 and TRBJ2-6, with 7 bases matching TRBD1. The CDR3 contains 17 residues. Per the germline V gene, CDR1 is MNHEY and CDR2 is SMNVEV (reference sequence). Losses at the gene ends were 3 bases for V and 0 bases for J; bases not matched to a gene: 5. CDR3 in amino acids: CASSFLQGSSGANVLTF. As DNA, the CDR3 is TGTGCCAGCAGTTTCCTACAGGGGAGCTCTGGGGCCAACGTCCTGACTTTC.

In this sample, this clone turned up a few times. The chain joins TRBV4-3 to TRBJ2-1; D perhaps matches TRBD2 (5 bases). CDR1 is LGHNA, CDR2 YSLEER, per germline. V was pared by 0 bases and J by 6 bases, with 12 bases between. The CDR3 has 15 amino acids. The CDR3 region is CASSQENSASNEQFF. The CDR3 DNA sequence: TGCGCCAGCAGCCAAGAGAATAGCGCCAGCAATGAGCAGTTCTTC.

The V call is TRBV5-4, the J call TRBJ2-7, with 13 nucleotides matching TRBD2. CDR1 and CDR2 from the germline V gene are SGHNT and YYREEE (reference sequence). This CDR3 is built from 16 residues. V was pared by 4 bases and J by 1 base, with 5 bases of the junction left unmatched. The CDR3 loop is CASSPELAGGSYEQYF. For the CDR3, the DNA is TGTGCCAGCAGCCCCGAACTAGCGGGGGGGTCCTACGAGCAGTACTTC.

The rearrangement links TRBV15 to TRBJ2-1, with TRBD2 identical over 9 bases. The CDR3 has 17 amino acids. The J segment lost 4 bases and the V segment lost 0 bases, leaving 7 bases of the junction unmatched. The V gene's germline CDR1 is LNHNV and CDR2 YYDKDF (reference sequence). The CDR3 DNA is TGTGCCACCAGCAGAGACGCGGGGGGGCTCAAGTACAATGAGCAGTTCTTC. Translated: CATSRDAGGLKYNEQFF.

The genes are TRBV19 and TRBJ1-2; no definite D call. The V gene's germline CDR1 is LNHDA and CDR2 SQIVND (reference sequence). The germline V and J ends were trimmed by 5 bases and 5 bases, with 12 bases remaining between them. This CDR3 spans 13 amino acids. This chain's CDR3 is CASSPLGVYGYTF. In nucleotides, the CDR3 is TGTGCCAGTAGTCCACTCGGGGTTTATGGCTACACCTTC.

This clone was seen more than once but under ten times. V usage is TRBV4-1 and J usage is TRBJ1-4; a weak D match, TRBD1 (5 bases). This CDR3 spans 15 amino acids. From germline, CDR1 is MGHRA and CDR2 YSYEKL. Trimming stripped 0 bases from V and 6 bases from J, with 11 bases between. This CDR3 is CASSQDGTGDEKLFF. The CDR3 DNA reads as TGCGCCAGCAGCCAAGATGGGACGGGGGATGAAAAACTGTTTTTT.